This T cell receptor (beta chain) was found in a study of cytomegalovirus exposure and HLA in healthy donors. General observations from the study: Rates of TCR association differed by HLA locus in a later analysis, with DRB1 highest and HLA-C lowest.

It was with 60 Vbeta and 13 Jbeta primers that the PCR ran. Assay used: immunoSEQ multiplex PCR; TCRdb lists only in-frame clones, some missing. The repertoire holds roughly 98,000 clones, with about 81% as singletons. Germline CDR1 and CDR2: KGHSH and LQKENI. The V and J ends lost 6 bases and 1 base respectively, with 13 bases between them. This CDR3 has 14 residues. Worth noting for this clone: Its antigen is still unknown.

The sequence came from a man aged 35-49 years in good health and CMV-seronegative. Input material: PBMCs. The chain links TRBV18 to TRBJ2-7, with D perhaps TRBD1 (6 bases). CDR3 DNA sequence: TGTGCCAGCTCGGCGCAGGGGTTGTCCTACGAGCAGTACTTC. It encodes CASSAQGLSYEQYF.